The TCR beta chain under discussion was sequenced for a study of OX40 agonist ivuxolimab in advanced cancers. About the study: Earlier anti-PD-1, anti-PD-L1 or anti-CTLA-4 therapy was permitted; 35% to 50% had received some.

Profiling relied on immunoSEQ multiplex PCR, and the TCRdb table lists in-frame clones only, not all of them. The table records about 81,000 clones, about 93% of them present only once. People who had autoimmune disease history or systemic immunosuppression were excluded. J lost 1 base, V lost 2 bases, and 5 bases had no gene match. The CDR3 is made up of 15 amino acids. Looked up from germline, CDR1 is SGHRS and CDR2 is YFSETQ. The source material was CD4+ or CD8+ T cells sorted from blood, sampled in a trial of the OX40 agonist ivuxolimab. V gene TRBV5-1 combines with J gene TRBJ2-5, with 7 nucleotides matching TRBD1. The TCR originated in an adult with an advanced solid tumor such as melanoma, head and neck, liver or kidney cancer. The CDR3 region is CASSLEGAPQETQYF. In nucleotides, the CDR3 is TGCGCCAGCAGCTTAGAGGGGGCCCCCCAAGAGACCCAGTACTTC.